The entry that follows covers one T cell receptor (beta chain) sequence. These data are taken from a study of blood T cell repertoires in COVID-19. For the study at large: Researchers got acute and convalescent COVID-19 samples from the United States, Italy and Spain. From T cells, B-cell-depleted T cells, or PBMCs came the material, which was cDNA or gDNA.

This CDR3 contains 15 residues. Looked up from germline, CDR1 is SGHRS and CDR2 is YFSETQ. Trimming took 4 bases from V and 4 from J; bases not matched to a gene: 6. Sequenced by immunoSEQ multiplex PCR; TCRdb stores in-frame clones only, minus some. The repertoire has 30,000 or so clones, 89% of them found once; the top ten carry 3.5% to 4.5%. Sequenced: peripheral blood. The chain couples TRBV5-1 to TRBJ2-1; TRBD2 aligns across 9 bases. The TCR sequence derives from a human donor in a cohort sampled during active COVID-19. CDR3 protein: CASSRKRGDYNEQFF. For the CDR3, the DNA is TGCGCCAGCAGCCGAAAGCGGGGGGATTACAATGAGCAGTTCTTC.